Listed below are T cell receptor beta chains from one sample, sequenced in a study of shared clonotypes between healthy human individuals. The assay was immunoSEQ multiplex PCR, and TCRdb's table has in-frame clones only and misses some. The table has around 510,000 clones, roughly 79% seen once. Sequencing was performed on PBMCs. These TCRs come from a woman in her forties in good health. Some clones in this sample may be carry-over from other donors' samples. Both conserved end residues are part of each CDR3. A D gene is named only where the DNA matches it firmly. A row's size may be missing; if present it is once, few, many or a size class.

D: -
J: TRBJ2-5
size: -
V: TRBV9
CDR3: CASSVSSQETQYF
DNA: TGTGCCAGCAGCGTGAGTTCTCAAGAGACCCAGTACTTC

D: -
J: TRBJ2-2
size: -
V: TRBV18
CDR3: CASSQGNTGELFF
DNA: TGTGCCAGCTCACAGGGTAACACCGGGGAGCTGTTTTTT

D: -
J: TRBJ2-7
size: -
V: TRBV4-1
CDR3: CASSQGFKSDEQYF
DNA: TGCGCCAGCAGCCAAGGTTTTAAGAGTGACGAGCAGTACTTC

D: TRBD2
J: TRBJ2-1
size: -
V: TRBV10-3
CDR3: CAISDPGLAGGSTYNEQFF
DNA: TGTGCCATCAGTGATCCAGGACTAGCGGGAGGATCGACCTACAATGAGCAGTTCTTC

D: -
J: TRBJ1-1
size: -
V: TRBV4-1
CDR3: CASSQGHGSNTEAFF
DNA: TGCGCCAGCAGCCAGGGGCACGGGTCGAACACTGAAGCTTTCTTT

D: -
J: TRBJ2-7
size: once
V: TRBV28
CDR3: CASSPRYGAALNYEQYF
DNA: TGTGCCAGCAGTCCCCGATACGGGGCGGCACTAAACTACGAGCAGTACTTC

D: -
J: TRBJ1-3
size: many
V: TRBV2
CDR3: CASSEAPRFGNTIYF
DNA: TGTGCCAGCAGTGAAGCCCCCAGGTTCGGAAACACCATATATTTT

D: -
J: TRBJ2-5
size: -
V: TRBV30
CDR3: CAWSLVVGETQYF
DNA: TGTGCCTGGAGTCTGGTAGTGGGAGAGACCCAGTACTTC

D: -
J: TRBJ1-3
size: -
V: TRBV13
CDR3: CASSLDGAGNTIYF
DNA: TGTGCCAGCAGCTTAGATGGGGCTGGAAACACCATATATTTT

D: -
J: TRBJ2-5
size: -
V: TRBV5-1
CDR3: CASSLMVAAQETQYF
DNA: TGCGCCAGCAGCTTGATGGTAGCCGCGCAAGAGACCCAGTACTTC

D: -
J: TRBJ1-2
size: -
V: TRBV10-3
CDR3: CAIRPGGARNYGYTF
DNA: TGTGCCATCAGGCCGGGGGGGGCCCGGAACTATGGCTACACCTTC

D: TRBD1
J: TRBJ2-1
size: many
V: TRBV4-2
CDR3: CASSGSSGQGYNEQFF
DNA: TGTGCCAGCAGCGGCTCCTCGGGACAGGGCTACAATGAGCAGTTCTTC

D: TRBD2
J: TRBJ2-1
size: -
V: TRBV5-1
CDR3: CASSRGGTSGRSSYNEQFF
DNA: TGCGCCAGCAGCCGCGGCGGGACTAGCGGGAGGAGCTCCTACAATGAGCAGTTCTTC

D: -
J: TRBJ1-1
size: -
V: TRBV6-5
CDR3: CASSYVYQTEDTEAFF
DNA: TGTGCCAGCAGTTACGTTTACCAAACGGAGGACACTGAAGCTTTCTTT

D: -
J: TRBJ1-1
size: -
V: TRBV9
CDR3: CASSPGPNTEAFF
DNA: TGTGCCAGCAGCCCAGGTCCGAACACTGAAGCTTTCTTT

D: -
J: TRBJ2-1
size: -
V: TRBV7-8
CDR3: CASSQLKAARWENEQFF
DNA: TGTGCCAGCAGCCAACTAAAGGCCGCCCGGTGGGAAAATGAGCAGTTCTTC

D: TRBD2
J: TRBJ2-1
size: once
V: TRBV4-2
CDR3: CASSQGALAGGYNEQFF
DNA: TGTGCCAGCAGCCAAGGGGCGCTAGCGGGAGGATACAATGAGCAGTTCTTC

D: TRBD1
J: TRBJ1-1
size: -
V: TRBV5-4
CDR3: CASRNAGGAAFF
DNA: TGTGCCAGCAGAAACGCAGGGGGCGCAGCTTTCTTT